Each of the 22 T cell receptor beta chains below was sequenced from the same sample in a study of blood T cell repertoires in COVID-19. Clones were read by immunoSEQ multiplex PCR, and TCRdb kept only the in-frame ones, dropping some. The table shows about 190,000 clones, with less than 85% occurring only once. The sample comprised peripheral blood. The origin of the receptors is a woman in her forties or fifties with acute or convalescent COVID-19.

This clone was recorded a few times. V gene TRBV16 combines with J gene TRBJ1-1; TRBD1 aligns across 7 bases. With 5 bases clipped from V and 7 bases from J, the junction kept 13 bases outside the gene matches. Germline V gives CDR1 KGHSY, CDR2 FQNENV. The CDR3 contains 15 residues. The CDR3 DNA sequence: TGTGCCAGCAGCTCCGACAGGGTGGCGTGGGGTGAAGCTTTCTTT. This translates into CASSSDRVAWGEAFF.

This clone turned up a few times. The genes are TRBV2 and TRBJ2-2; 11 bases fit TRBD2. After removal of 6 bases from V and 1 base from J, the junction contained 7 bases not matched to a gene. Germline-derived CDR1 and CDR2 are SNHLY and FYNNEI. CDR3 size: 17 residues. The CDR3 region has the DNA TGTGCCAGCAGCGCCGGACTAGCGGGTTGGAACACCGGGGAGCTGTTTTTT. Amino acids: CASSAGLAGWNTGELFF.

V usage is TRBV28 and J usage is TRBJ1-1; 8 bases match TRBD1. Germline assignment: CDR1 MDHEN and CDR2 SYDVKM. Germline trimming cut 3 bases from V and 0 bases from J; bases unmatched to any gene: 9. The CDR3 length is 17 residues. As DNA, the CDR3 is TGTGCCAGCAGTTTTACAGGGGGACCGAATATGAACACTGAAGCTTTCTTT. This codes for CASSFTGGPNMNTEAFF.

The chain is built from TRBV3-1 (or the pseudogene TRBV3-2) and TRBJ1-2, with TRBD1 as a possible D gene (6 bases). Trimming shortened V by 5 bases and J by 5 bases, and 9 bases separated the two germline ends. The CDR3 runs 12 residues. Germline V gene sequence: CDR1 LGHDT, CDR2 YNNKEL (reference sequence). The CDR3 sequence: CASSSQGYGYTF. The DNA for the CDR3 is TGTGCCAGCAGCTCACAGGGATATGGCTACACCTTC.

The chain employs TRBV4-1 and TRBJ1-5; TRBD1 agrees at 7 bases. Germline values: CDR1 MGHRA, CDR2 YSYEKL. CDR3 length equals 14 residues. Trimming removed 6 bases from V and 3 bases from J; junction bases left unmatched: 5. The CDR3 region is CASSFGTANQPQHF. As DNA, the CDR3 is TGCGCCAGCAGTTTCGGGACAGCCAATCAGCCCCAGCATTTT.

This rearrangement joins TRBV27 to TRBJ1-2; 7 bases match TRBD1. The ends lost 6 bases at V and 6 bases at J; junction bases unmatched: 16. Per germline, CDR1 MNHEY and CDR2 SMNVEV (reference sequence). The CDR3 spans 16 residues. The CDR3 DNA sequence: TGTGCCAGCAGCGCTTCATACCTTGACAGGGTGAATGGCTACACCTTC. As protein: CASSASYLDRVNGYTF.

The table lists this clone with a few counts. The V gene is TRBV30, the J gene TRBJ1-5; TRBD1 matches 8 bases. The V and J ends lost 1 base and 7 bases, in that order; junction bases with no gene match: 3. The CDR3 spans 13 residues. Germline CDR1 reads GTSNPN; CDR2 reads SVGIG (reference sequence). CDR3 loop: CAWSADRAQPQHF. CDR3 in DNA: TGTGCCTGGAGTGCGGACAGGGCCCAGCCCCAGCATTTT.

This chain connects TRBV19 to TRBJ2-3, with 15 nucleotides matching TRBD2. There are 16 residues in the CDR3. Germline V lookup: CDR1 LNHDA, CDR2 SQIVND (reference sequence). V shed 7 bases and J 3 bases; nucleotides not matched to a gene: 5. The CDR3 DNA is TGTGCCAGTACCTTTGGGACTAGCGGGGGGACAGATACGCAGTATTTT. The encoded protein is CASTFGTSGGTDTQYF.

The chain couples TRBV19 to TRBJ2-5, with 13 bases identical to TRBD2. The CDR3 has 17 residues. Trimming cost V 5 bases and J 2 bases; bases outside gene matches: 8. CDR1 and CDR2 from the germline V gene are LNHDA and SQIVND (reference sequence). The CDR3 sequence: CASSPQTSGGSQETQYF. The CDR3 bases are TGTGCCAGTAGTCCCCAGACTAGCGGGGGGTCTCAAGAGACCCAGTACTTC. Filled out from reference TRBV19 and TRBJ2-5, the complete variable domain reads DGGITQSPKYLFRKEGQNVTLSCEQNLNHDAMYWYRQDPGQGLRLIYYSQIVNDFQKGDIAEGYSVSREKKESFPLTVTSAQKNPTAFYLCASSPQTSGGSQETQYFGPGTRLLVL.

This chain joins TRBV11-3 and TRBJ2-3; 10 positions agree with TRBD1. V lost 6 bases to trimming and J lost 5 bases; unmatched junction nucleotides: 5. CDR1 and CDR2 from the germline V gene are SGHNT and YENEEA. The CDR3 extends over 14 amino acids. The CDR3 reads CASSTGQGRDTQYF. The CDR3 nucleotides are TGTGCCAGCAGTACGGGACAGGGGAGAGATACGCAGTATTTT.

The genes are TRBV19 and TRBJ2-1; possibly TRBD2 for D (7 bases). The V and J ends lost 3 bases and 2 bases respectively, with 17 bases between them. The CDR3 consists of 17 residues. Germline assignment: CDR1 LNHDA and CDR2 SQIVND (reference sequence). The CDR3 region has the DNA TGTGCCAGTAGTATTGATATTTGGCGGGGGCCCTACAATGAGCAGTTCTTC. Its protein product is CASSIDIWRGPYNEQFF.

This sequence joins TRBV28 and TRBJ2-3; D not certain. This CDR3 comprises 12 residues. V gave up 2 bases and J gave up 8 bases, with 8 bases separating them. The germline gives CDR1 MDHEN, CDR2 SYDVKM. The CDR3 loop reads CASSLRVGTQYF. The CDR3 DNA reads TGTGCCAGCAGTTTACGGGTGGGTACGCAGTATTTT. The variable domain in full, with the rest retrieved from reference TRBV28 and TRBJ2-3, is DVKVTQSSRYLVKRTGEKVFLECVQDMDHENMFWYRQDPGLGLRLIYFSYDVKMKEKGDIPEGYSVSREKKERFSLILESASTNQTSMYLCASSLRVGTQYFGPGTRLTVL.

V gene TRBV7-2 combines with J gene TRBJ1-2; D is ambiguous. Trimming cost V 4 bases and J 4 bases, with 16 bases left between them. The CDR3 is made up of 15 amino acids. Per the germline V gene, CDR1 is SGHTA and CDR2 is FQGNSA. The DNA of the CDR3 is TGTGCCAGCAGCTCCTTCGACACCGTGCTCTATGGCTACACCTTC. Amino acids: CASSSFDTVLYGYTF.

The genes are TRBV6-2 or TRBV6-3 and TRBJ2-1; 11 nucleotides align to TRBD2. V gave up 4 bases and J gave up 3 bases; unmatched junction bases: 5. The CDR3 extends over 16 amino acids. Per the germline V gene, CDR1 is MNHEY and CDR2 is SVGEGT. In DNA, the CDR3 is TGTGCCAGCAGTTCACGCACTAGCGGGAGCTACAATGAGCAGTTCTTC. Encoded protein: CASSSRTSGSYNEQFF.

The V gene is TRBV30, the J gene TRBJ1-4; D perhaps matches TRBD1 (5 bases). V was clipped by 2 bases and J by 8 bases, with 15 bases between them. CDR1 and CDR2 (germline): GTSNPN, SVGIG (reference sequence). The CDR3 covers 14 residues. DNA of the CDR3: TGTGCCTGGAGTCCAGCAGGGTTAGGAGAAAAACTGTTTTTT. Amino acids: CAWSPAGLGEKLFF.

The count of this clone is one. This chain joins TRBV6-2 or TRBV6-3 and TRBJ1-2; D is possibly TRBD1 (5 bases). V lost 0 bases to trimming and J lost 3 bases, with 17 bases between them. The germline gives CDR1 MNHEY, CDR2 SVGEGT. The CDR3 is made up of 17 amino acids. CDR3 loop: CASSYSTRTPRDYGYTF. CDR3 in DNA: TGTGCCAGCAGTTACTCCACAAGGACACCTCGGGACTATGGCTACACCTTC.

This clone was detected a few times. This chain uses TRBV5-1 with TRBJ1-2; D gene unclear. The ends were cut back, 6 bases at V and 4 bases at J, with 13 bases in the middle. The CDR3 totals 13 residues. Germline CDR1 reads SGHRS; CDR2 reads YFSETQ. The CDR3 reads CASKISGTYGYTF. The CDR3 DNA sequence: TGCGCCAGCAAAATTTCGGGTACCTATGGCTACACCTTC. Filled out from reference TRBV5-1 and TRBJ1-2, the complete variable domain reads KAGVTQTPRYLIKTRGQQVTLSCSPISGHRSVSWYQQTPGQGLQFLFEYFSETQRNKGNFPGRFSGRQFSNSRSEMNVSTLELGDSALYLCASKISGTYGYTFGSGTRLTVV.

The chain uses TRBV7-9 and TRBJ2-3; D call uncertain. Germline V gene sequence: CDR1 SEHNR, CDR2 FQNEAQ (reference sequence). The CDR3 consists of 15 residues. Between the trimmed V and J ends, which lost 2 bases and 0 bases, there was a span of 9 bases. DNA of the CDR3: TGTGCCAGCAGCTTAACAGAATCGAGCACAGATACGCAGTATTTT. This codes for CASSLTESSTDTQYF.

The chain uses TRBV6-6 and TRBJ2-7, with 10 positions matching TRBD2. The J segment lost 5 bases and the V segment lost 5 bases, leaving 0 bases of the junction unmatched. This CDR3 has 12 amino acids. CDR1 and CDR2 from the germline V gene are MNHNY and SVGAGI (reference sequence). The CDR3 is CASSSGRDEQYF. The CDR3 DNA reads TGTGCCAGCAGTAGCGGGAGGGACGAGCAGTACTTC.

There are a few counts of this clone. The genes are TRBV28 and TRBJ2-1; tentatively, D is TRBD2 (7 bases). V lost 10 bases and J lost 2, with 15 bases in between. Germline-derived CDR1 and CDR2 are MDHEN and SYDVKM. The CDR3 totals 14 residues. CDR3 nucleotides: TGTGCCACCGCGGTAGGGGGGGCCTACAATGAGCAGTTCTTC. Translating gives CATAVGGAYNEQFF.

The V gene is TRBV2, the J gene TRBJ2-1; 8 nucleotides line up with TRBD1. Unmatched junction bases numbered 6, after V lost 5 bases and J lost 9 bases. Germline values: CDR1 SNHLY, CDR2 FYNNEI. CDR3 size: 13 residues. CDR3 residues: CASSLDRAAEQFF. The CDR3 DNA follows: TGTGCCAGCAGTTTGGACAGGGCTGCTGAGCAGTTCTTC.

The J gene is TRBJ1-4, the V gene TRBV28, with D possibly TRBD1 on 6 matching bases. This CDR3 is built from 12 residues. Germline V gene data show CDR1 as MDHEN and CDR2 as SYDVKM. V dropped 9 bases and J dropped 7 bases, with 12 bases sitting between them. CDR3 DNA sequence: TGTGCCAGTTCGGGCAGGGGTGAAAAACTGTTTTTT. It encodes CASSGRGEKLFF.